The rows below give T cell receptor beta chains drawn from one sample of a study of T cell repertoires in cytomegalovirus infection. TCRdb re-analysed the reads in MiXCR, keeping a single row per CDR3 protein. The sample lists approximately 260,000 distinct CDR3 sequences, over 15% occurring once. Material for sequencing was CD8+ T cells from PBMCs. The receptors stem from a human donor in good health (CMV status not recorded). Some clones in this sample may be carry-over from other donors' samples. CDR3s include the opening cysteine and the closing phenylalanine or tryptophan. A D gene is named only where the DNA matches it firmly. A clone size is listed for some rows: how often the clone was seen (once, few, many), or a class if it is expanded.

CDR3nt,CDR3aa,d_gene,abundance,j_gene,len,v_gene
TGCAGTGCTGATCCGGGACTACTAAACACCGGGGAGCTGTTTTTT,CSADPGLLNTGELFF,TRBD2,-,TRBJ2-2,15,TRBV20-1
TGCAGTGCTGCCGGGACTTCTTACTCTGGAAACACCATATATTTT,CSAAGTSYSGNTIYF,-,few,TRBJ1-3,15,TRBV20-1
TGCAGCGTTGAAGACTGGGGGGATGGCTACACCTTC,CSVEDWGDGYTF,-,-,TRBJ1-2,12,TRBV29-1
TGCGCCAGCAGCCCGGACACACGAGGCGAGCAGTACTTC,CASSPDTRGEQYF,-,few,TRBJ2-7,13,TRBV4-3
TGTGCCAGCATCAAAGTGACAGGGTCCTACGAGCAGTACTTC,CASIKVTGSYEQYF,TRBD1,-,TRBJ2-7,14,TRBV2
TGTGCCAGCAGCATTGGACAGGGGACGGACACTGAAGCTTTCTTT,CASSIGQGTDTEAFF,TRBD1,few,TRBJ1-1,15,TRBV5-5
TGTGCCAGCAGCGGGGACAGAAGCAATGAAAAACTGTTTTTT,CASSGDRSNEKLFF,TRBD1,many,TRBJ1-4,14,TRBV7-6
TGTGCCAGCAGCGCGGACAGGGTTAATACGCAGTATTTT,CASSADRVNTQYF,TRBD1,few,TRBJ2-3,13,TRBV7-9
TGCAGCGTTGAACCGACAGAACATGGCTACACCTTC,CSVEPTEHGYTF,-,-,TRBJ1-2,12,TRBV29-1
TGTGCCAGCAGGGACGGTGGGGACAGCGATGTCCTTAGCAATCAGCCCCAGCATTTT,CASRDGGDSDVLSNQPQHF,TRBD1,many,TRBJ1-5,19,TRBV7-2
TGTGCCAGCAGCTTAGCGGCGACAGGGCCAAATCAGCCCCAGCATTTT,CASSLAATGPNQPQHF,TRBD1,many,TRBJ1-5,16,TRBV7-2
TGTGCCAGCAGCTTAGTACAGGGGTTAGAGACCCAGTACTTC,CASSLVQGLETQYF,TRBD1,few,TRBJ2-5,14,TRBV7-9
TGTGCCAGTAGTATAGATCGCTCGAACTTTATGAACACTGAAGCTTTCTTT,CASSIDRSNFMNTEAFF,-,-,TRBJ1-1,17,TRBV19
TGCGCCAGCAGTCAGGGTACGGGGGCAGGATTATTTCACGAGCAGTACTTC,CASSQGTGAGLFHEQYF,-,-,TRBJ2-7,17,TRBV4-1
TGTGCCAGCAGTGACGGTCGGGGAGTAGACAATCAGCCCCAGCATTTT,CASSDGRGVDNQPQHF,-,few,TRBJ1-5,16,TRBV2
TGTGCCAGCAGTCGTACGCTAGTGATGAACACTGAAGCTTTCTTT,CASSRTLVMNTEAFF,-,many,TRBJ1-1,15,TRBV6-1
TGCGCCAGCAGGATAAACTTGGACAGGGGGCTCAATGAGCAGTTCTTC,CASRINLDRGLNEQFF,TRBD1,few,TRBJ2-1,16,TRBV5-1
TGTGCCAGCAGCCTATACCTCAGGACCGGGGAGCTGTTTTTT,CASSLYLRTGELFF,-,many,TRBJ2-2,14,TRBV7-6
TGCAGTGCTCCCCTGACAGAAGAGACCCAGTACTTC,CSAPLTEETQYF,-,few,TRBJ2-5,12,TRBV20-1
TGTGCCAGCAGACCGACAGGCGGGAATGGCTATGGCTACACCTTC,CASRPTGGNGYGYTF,-,few,TRBJ1-2,15,TRBV27
TGTGCCACCAGCAGAGATAGGGAGACTGGGGACAGGACATATTCCTACGAGCAGTACTTC,CATSRDRETGDRTYSYEQYF,TRBD1,few,TRBJ2-7,20,TRBV15
TGTGCCAGCAGTTACTCTGCAGGGGTCAATTCACCCCTCCACTTT,CASSYSAGVNSPLHF,-,few,TRBJ1-6,15,TRBV6-5
TGCAGTGCTAGAGAGGGGTCCGGGGAGCTGTTTTTT,CSAREGSGELFF,-,-,TRBJ2-2,12,TRBV20-1
TGTGCCAGCAGTTTAGATGGGCCCTATGGCTACACCTTC,CASSLDGPYGYTF,-,few,TRBJ1-2,13,TRBV28
TGTGCCAGCGGTCTGGTAGGGCCTAATGAAAAACTGTTTTTT,CASGLVGPNEKLFF,-,few,TRBJ1-4,14,TRBV12-3/TRBV12-4
TGCGCCAGCAGCCAAGCGTACCAGGGGCTAGGCCAGCCCCAGCATTTT,CASSQAYQGLGQPQHF,-,few,TRBJ1-5,16,TRBV4-1
TGTGCCAGCAGCCTAGCGGGGGGGGGGGCTGAGCAGTTCTTC,CASSLAGGGAEQFF,TRBD2,-,TRBJ2-1,14,TRBV7-2
TGTGCCAGCAGCTTTAGCGGGGGGGCCTTTCCAGAGACCCAGTACTTC,CASSFSGGAFPETQYF,TRBD2,many,TRBJ2-5,16,TRBV7-2
TGTGCCAGCAGCCCCGCCGGGTGGGGCGGGGGGCCATACGAGCAGTACTTC,CASSPAGWGGGPYEQYF,TRBD2,-,TRBJ2-7,17,TRBV7-3
TGCAGCGCCAAACACGGGGGGGCCAATGAGCAGTTCTTC,CSAKHGGANEQFF,TRBD2,few,TRBJ2-1,13,TRBV29-1
TGTGCCAGCAGTTTAAAGAGCTCCTACAATGAGCAGTTCTTC,CASSLKSSYNEQFF,-,many,TRBJ2-1,14,TRBV6-2/TRBV6-3
TGTGCCAGCAGCCAACAGACAGGGGACACTGAAGCTTTCTTT,CASSQQTGDTEAFF,TRBD1,many,TRBJ1-1,14,TRBV4-2
TGTGCCAGCAGCTTAGGACAGTTAGCTAACTATGGCTACACCTTC,CASSLGQLANYGYTF,-,-,TRBJ1-2,15,TRBV13
TGTGCCAGCAGCCGTGGCGTGGAGACCCAGTACTTC,CASSRGVETQYF,-,-,TRBJ2-5,12,TRBV3-1
TGTGCCAGCAGCCGGACAGGGGTCGAGCAGTACTTC,CASSRTGVEQYF,TRBD1,many,TRBJ2-7,12,TRBV7-9